This TCR beta chain comes out of a study of blood T cell repertoires in COVID-19. About the research overall: Both acute and convalescent COVID-19 samples were obtained from the United States, Italy and Spain. T cells, B-cell-depleted T cells, or PBMCs provided the cDNA or gDNA that served as material.

As originally analysed: Reference gene primers were amplified, and this amplification served to estimate nucleated cell counts. Generated by immunoSEQ multiplex PCR, the TCRdb table keeps only in-frame clones and is missing some. Clonal size and the V and J genes are those of that table, whereas D and trimming came from the DNA. The repertoire holds approximately 300,000 clones, with 80% to 90% as singletons. V gave up 7 bases and J gave up 4 bases; unmatched junction bases: 11. The CDR3 extends over 16 amino acids. Looked up from germline, CDR1 is LNHDA and CDR2 is SQIVND (reference sequence). The chain couples TRBV19 to TRBJ1-5; 9 bases map to TRBD1. The specimen sequenced was peripheral blood. This clonotype was obtained from a woman in her thirties or forties with acute or convalescent COVID-19. The chain's CDR3 is CASTGQGNPSNQPQHF. The CDR3 region has the DNA TGTGCCAGTACCGGACAGGGGAATCCCTCTAATCAGCCCCAGCATTTT.